This record covers a single T cell receptor (beta chain). Its antigen remains unknown. Data came from immunoSEQ multiplex PCR; TCRdb stores just in-frame clones and leaves some out. The table records about 73,000 clones, less than 98% of them present only once. The sample belongs to a study of Tregs in tolerant kidney transplant recipients. CD4+CD25+CD127- Tregs, CD4+CD25- non-Tregs, CD4 and CD8 cells were sorted. CDR1 is SGHTA, CDR2 FQGNSA, per germline. The CDR3 is made up of 17 amino acids. Trimming took 6 bases from V and 4 from J; bases not matched to a gene: 17. Overall study results and limits: Validation in larger populations is needed because few patients were studied. This study did not directly address biological reproducibility.

The input for sequencing was CD4+ T cells from blood, taken before the transplant. This TCR was sampled from a human donor who received a combined kidney and bone marrow transplant. The V gene is TRBV7-2, the J gene TRBJ2-7; 8 bases fit TRBD2. For the CDR3, the DNA is TGTGCCAGCAGTCGCCAGGCGGGAGGAGCTCTCTTTTACGAGCAGTACTTC. Its protein product is CASSRQAGGALFYEQYF.